Detailed here is one T cell receptor beta chain. Its antigen target is currently unknown. No much larger clone is present one base from it, and per-base qualities are unavailable. This record comes from a study of regulatory dendritic cells for organ transplantation (dated by TCRdb to 2017 to 2019). Describing the broader study: To make regulatory dendritic cells, monocytes were cultured with vitamin D3 on days 0 and 4 and with IL-10 on day 4. On day 6, LPS was added to the DC cultures to test how the DCs responded to a strong maturation-inducing agent. Before and after allostimulation with regulatory or mature dendritic cells, TCRbeta repertoires were sequenced from sorted naive and memory CD4+ and CD8+ T cells. What the study reported, not specific to this receptor: Highly diverse repertoires were observed in naive CD4+ and CD8+ T cells, whereas lower diversity was observed in memory cells, and the most oligoclonal repertoires were found in memory CD8+ cells. Sequencing was done in only two subjects, and the authors reported considerable heterogeneity between individuals in the alloreactive memory CD8+ T cell pool. Among the resting subsets, the most alloreactive TCR clonotypes were found in memory CD8+ T cells. Expansion of memory CD8+ clones was induced by allostimulation in both subjects, but more limited expansion appeared to be induced by regulatory dendritic cells than by mature dendritic cells.

CDR1 and CDR2 were assigned from the germline V gene as SQVTM and ANQGSEA. Trimming leaves V shorter by 5 bases and J shorter by 4 bases, with the junction holding 3 bases beyond the gene matches. The CDR3, cysteine through phenylalanine, is 13 amino acids long. This entry keeps only the CDR3 DNA: 39 bases, framed from base 1. Sorted T cell subsets were CFSE-labeled and co-cultured for roughly 5 days with allogeneic regulatory or mature dendritic cells at a 1:10 DC:T ratio. FACS was used to sort CD4+ or CD8+ cells into naive T cells, defined as CD45RA+, and memory T cells, defined as CD45RO+. T cells for TCR sequencing came from a couple of healthy control subjects. The Qiagen DNeasy Blood & Tissue Kit was used to extract genomic DNA. TCRbeta CDR3 regions were amplified by multiplexed two-step PCR using Vbeta-specific forward primers and Jbeta-specific reverse primers. The TCRbeta libraries were sequenced on an Illumina instrument via the immunoSEQ service. The study's own analysis went as follows. IMGT annotation was used to assign V, D and J genes, and synthetic CDR3 analogues were used to correct the counts for multiplex PCR bias. In the immunoSEQ Analyzer, repertoire clonality was calculated as one minus the normalized Shannon entropy. Clonal expansion was defined using Fisher's exact test with Benjamini-Hochberg false discovery rate control and a two-tailed threshold of P<0.01. In its TCRdb copy, this immuneACCESS table keeps in-frame sequences only and misses some clones. Where compared with another copy, unresolved V genes explain less than half of these, and the others have no known cause. The DNA gave D and trimming, while V, J and clone size come from that table. The sample records about 3,700 clones, 45% to 65% of which are singletons. The biggest ten clones account for less than 25% of the sample.

The receptor was isolated from a human donor in good health. The sequence is built from TRBV29-1 and TRBJ1-4, with 8 middle bases fitting TRBD1. The sequenced sample consisted of memory CD8+ T cells from blood cultured with dendritic cells. The sample's cell subset or site, from its label and the paper: CD45RO+ memory T cells. The DNA reads as follows: TGCAGCGTTCTGACAGGGGATAATGAAAAACTGTTTTTT. Its protein is CSVLTGDNEKLFF.